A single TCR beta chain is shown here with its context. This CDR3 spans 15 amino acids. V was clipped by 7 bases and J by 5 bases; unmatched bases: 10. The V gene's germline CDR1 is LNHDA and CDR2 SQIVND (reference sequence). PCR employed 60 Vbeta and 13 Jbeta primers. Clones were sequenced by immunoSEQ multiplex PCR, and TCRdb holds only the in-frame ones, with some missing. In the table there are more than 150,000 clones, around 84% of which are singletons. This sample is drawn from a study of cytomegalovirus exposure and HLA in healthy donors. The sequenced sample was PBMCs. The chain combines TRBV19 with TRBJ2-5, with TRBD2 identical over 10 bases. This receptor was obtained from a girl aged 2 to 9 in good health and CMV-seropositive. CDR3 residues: CASKREGRNSETQYF. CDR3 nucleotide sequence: TGTGCCAGTAAGCGGGAGGGCCGGAATAGCGAGACCCAGTACTTC. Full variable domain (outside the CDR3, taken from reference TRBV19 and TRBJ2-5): DGGITQSPKYLFRKEGQNVTLSCEQNLNHDAMYWYRQDPGQGLRLIYYSQIVNDFQKGDIAEGYSVSREKKESFPLTVTSAQKNPTAFYLCASKREGRNSETQYFGPGTRLLVL.